The 6 T cell receptor beta chains below come from one sample, sequenced in a study of blood T cell repertoires in COVID-19. Produced via immunoSEQ multiplex PCR; TCRdb's table is partial and in-frame only. Of tens of thousands of clones in the sample, 82% were seen once. Sequencing used peripheral blood. These receptors were collected from a woman in her sixties or seventies with acute or convalescent COVID-19.

The V gene is TRBV30, the J gene TRBJ1-5; TRBD1 agrees at 10 bases. J gave up 3 bases and V 3 bases, and 8 bases lay outside the gene matches. Looked up from germline, CDR1 is GTSNPN and CDR2 is SVGIG (reference sequence). The CDR3 spans 16 residues. This CDR3 reads CAWSDRDRGINQPQHF. CDR3 nucleotides: TGTGCCTGGAGCGACAGGGACAGGGGTATCAATCAGCCCCAGCATTTT.

CDR3 in amino acids: CASSFQQGPTGELFF. In DNA, the CDR3 is TGTGCCAGCAGCTTTCAACAGGGCCCCACCGGGGAGCTGTTTTTT. The V call is TRBV7-9, the J call TRBJ2-2, with D perhaps TRBD1 (6 bases). The CDR3 totals 15 residues. V lost 3 bases and J 4 bases, leaving 12 bases between the germline ends. CDR1 is SEHNR, CDR2 FQNEAQ, per germline (reference sequence).

This chain uses TRBV29-1 with TRBJ1-2; 8 bases fit TRBD1. Germline V gives CDR1 SQVTM, CDR2 ANQGSEA. The V gene end was trimmed by 6 bases and the J gene end by 3 bases; junction bases not matched to a gene: 6. The CDR3 loop spans 13 amino acids. The DNA for the CDR3 is TGCAGCGTGGGGACAGGCGTGGACTATGGCTACACCTTC. As protein: CSVGTGVDYGYTF.

V and J are TRBV5-1 and TRBJ1-1; D is possibly TRBD1 (5 bases). This CDR3 contains 14 residues. The V end was cut by 2 bases, the J end by 1 base, with 9 bases between. In germline, CDR1 is SGHRS, CDR2 YFSETQ. CDR3 sequence reads: CASSFETANTEAFF. DNA for the CDR3: TGCGCCAGCAGCTTTGAGACAGCGAACACTGAAGCTTTCTTT.

This clone occurred once. V and J are TRBV7-9 and TRBJ1-2; D gene uncertain. Germline V gives CDR1 SEHNR, CDR2 FQNEAQ (reference sequence). The CDR3 sequence is 13 residues long. The ends were cut back, 0 bases at V and 6 bases at J, with 8 bases in the middle. CDR3 sequence: CASSLAAADGYTF. The CDR3 nucleotides are TGTGCCAGCAGCTTAGCGGCGGCTGATGGCTACACCTTC.

In DNA form, the CDR3 reads TGTGCCAGTCAACGACTGGCGGGAGGACGGAACACTGAAGCTTTCTTT. This gives the protein CASQRLAGGRNTEAFF. The rearrangement links TRBV19 to TRBJ1-1; D is undetermined. CDR1 is LNHDA and CDR2 is SQIVND in the germline V gene (reference sequence). The CDR3 extends over 16 amino acids. V lost 8 bases and J lost 1, with 20 bases in between.